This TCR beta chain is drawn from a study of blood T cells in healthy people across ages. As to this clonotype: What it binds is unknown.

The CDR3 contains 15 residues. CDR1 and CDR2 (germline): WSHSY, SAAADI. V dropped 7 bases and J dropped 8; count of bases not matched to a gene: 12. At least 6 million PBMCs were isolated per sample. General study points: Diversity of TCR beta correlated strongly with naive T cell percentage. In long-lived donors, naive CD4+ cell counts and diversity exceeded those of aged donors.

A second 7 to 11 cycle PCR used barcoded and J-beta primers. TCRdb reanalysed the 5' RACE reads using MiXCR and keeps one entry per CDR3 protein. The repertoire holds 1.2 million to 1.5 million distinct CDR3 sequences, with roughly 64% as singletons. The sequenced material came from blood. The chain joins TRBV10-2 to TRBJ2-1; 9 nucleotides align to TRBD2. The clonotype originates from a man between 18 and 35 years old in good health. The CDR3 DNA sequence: TGCGCCAGCAAAGGGGAGGCGGGAGGGTTGGATGAGCAGTTCTTC. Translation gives CASKGEAGGLDEQFF.